This T cell receptor (beta chain) comes out of a study of T cells in Graves' hyperthyroidism and ophthalmopathy. Germline CDR1 reads SGHRS; CDR2 reads YFSETQ. Trimming shortened V by 4 bases and J by 3 bases, and 14 bases separated the two germline ends. The CDR3 has 14 amino acids. To note about this clonotype: Antigen specificity is unknown.

Amplified regions were TCR beta CDR3 sequences from RNA transcripts. During a first-round RT-PCR of the TCR CDR3, the HTBI primer set was used. One entry per CDR3 protein results from TCRdb running MiXCR on the multiplex PCR reads. This table holds around 660,000 distinct CDR3 sequences, 45% found once. Study-level results: Ophthalmopathy was distinguished from stable hyperthyroidism by 13 V-J signatures.

The sequencing input was peripheral blood or thyroid tissue (not recorded which). J is TRBJ2-7 and V is TRBV5-1; no firm D call. The TCR was taken from an adult man with Graves' disease, either hyperthyroidism or ophthalmopathy (not recorded which). In nucleotides, the CDR3 is TGCGCCAGCAGCCTGGACCGACCTAACTACGAGCAGTACTTC. This encodes CASSLDRPNYEQYF.